This T cell receptor (beta chain) was identified in a study of T cell clones after liver transplantation (dated by TCRdb to 2018 to 2020). Notes on the research overall: Samples were obtained from ITN030ST, a randomized trial in which withdrawal of immunosuppression was attempted within 2 years of liver transplantation. A cohort of 8 liver transplant recipients was studied, of whom 3 were classified as tolerant and 5 as non-tolerant. Blood samples were collected pre-transplant, then pre-randomization ahead of withdrawal, and finally post-randomization once withdrawal had either been completed or failed. No induction therapy was given to the subjects, and standard immunosuppression was administered until randomization at 12-24 months post-transplant. Tolerance was defined as complete withdrawal of immunosuppression for at least one year without a rise in liver enzymes beyond twice the upper limit of normal. After a pre-transplant mixed lymphocyte reaction, TCRbeta sequencing was used to pinpoint donor-reactive T cell clones, which were subsequently tracked in post-transplant blood. As an antigen-independent comparator for the donor-reactive sequences, third party-reactive TCRbeta sequences from pre-transplant MLRs were identified as well. Three of the eight recipients were HCV-positive; the others were transplanted for non-autoimmune, non-viral indications. Results and caveats for the whole study, not just this receptor: Conclusions were preliminary, limited by small, heterogeneous patient numbers and non-standardized post-transplant time points. The decline in donor-reactive sequences exceeded the decline in third party-reactive sequences, suggesting partial antigen-specific deletion that was unrelated to withdrawal success. Since no allograft tissue specimens were available, donor-reactive T cells may have migrated into the graft instead of being deleted. Once repertoire turnover was taken into account, donor-reactive detection showed a significant reduction for CD4 in 7 of 8 subjects and for CD8 in 8 of 8. Low numbers of available donor cells limited the measurable donor-reactive repertoire in a couple of subjects. Circulating donor-reactive CD4 TCRbeta sequences fell significantly post-transplant in most of the 8 subjects, irrespective of tolerance or HCV status.

The CDR3 holds 16 amino acids from the cysteine to the phenylalanine. The entry retains the CDR3 DNA only, 48 bases that are in frame from base 1. In the germline V gene, CDR1 corresponds to SGHVS and CDR2 to FQNEAQ. V and J lose 5 bases and 6 bases, and a span of 20 bases separates them. Using immunoSEQ, frozen genomic DNA was subjected to high-throughput TCRbeta CDR3 sequencing, a process that included PCR amplification, mapping, bias correction and internal controls. The study's processing was this. Productive rearrangements were kept, and unique TCRbeta sequences were defined by CDR3 nucleotide sequence plus V and J gene. Donor-reactive sequences required at least 5-fold expansion in CFSE-low cells versus unstimulated pre-transplant cells and at least 0.01% frequency. Per-subject minimum frequency thresholds, based on the lowest-template unstimulated sample, ensured at least 90% detection power. Repertoire turnover was measured by Jensen-Shannon divergence between the top 1000 TCRbeta sequences post- and pre-transplant. Two-sided Fisher's exact tests were used to test for changes in how often donor-reactive sequences were detected. TCRdb holds this immuneACCESS table with in-frame rearrangements only. Some clones are missing; in checked studies, unresolved V genes explain under half, and the rest has no known cause. The D gene and trimming were derived from the DNA, and the V and J assignments and clone size from that table. The sample records some 59,000 clones, about two thirds of which are singletons. The top ten hold 15% of the sample.

Reading the label with the study, this specimen's time point is: pre-transplant. Unstimulated PBMCs, after thawing, were stained for CD3, CD4 and CD8 and then FACS-sorted into CD3+CD4+ and CD3+CD8+ populations. All 8 studied subjects were randomized to immunosuppression withdrawal. The Qiagen DNeasy Blood and Tissue Kit was used to isolate genomic DNA. Turning to this clone: This receptor's antigen is unknown. No much larger clone exists at a distance of one base, and base qualities are not known.

This TCR was sampled from a human donor who received a liver transplant. The specimen comprised CD4+ T cells from blood, sampled before liver transplant. The chain employs TRBV7-8 and TRBJ2-4; the D gene is perhaps TRBD2, from 5 matching bases. CDR3 region: CASSLSPLTEGNIQYF. The DNA sequence is TGTGCCAGCAGCCTCTCACCGTTGACCGAGGGAAACATTCAGTACTTC.